This entry lists 7 T cell receptor beta chains sequenced from one sample in a study of persistence of HIV-infected CD4 T cells. An overlapping HIV-1 Gag peptide pool stimulated these cells at 1 ug/peptide/mL. Memory cells lacking CD40L and CD69 with high CD45RO were sorted. Antigens of these TCRs are unknown. The immunoSEQ assay was version 4, run in survey mode. Repertoires were generated with immunoSEQ multiplex PCR, while TCRdb's copy carries only in-frame clones and drops some. The table includes 25,000 to 40,000 clones, 75% to 85% detected once. Sample: CD4+ T cells sorted from PBMCs after approximately 18-hour stimulation, taken from a patient who received antiretroviral therapy. The receptors derive from an adult woman with HIV who was CMV-seropositive.

V is TRBV6-5 and J is TRBJ2-2; TRBD2 might be the D (6 bases). The germline gives CDR1 MNHEY, CDR2 SVGAGI. Between the trimmed V and J ends, which lost 0 bases and 5 bases, there was a span of 10 bases. The length of the CDR3 is 15 residues. The CDR3 DNA sequence: TGTGCCAGCAGTTACTCATGGGCGGGGACCGGGGAGCTGTTTTTT. Translating it yields CASSYSWAGTGELFF.

This rearrangement joins TRBV9 to TRBJ1-2, with D tentatively TRBD1 (6 bases). Germline CDR1 reads SGDLS; CDR2 reads YYNGEE. The CDR3 runs 14 residues. Trimming removed 0 bases at V and 2 bases at J, with 8 bases between. In nucleotides, the CDR3 is TGTGCCAGCAGCGTAGAACAGGGAAACTATGGCTACACCTTC. Translating gives CASSVEQGNYGYTF.

The chain recombines TRBV9 with TRBJ2-1; D is uncertain. V gave up 4 bases and J gave up 0 bases, with 17 bases separating them. The CDR3 consists of 17 residues. Germline V gene sequence: CDR1 SGDLS, CDR2 YYNGEE. The CDR3 nucleotides read TGTGCCAGCAGCCCCCGTAGAGTATCCAGCTCCTACAATGAGCAGTTCTTC. It is translated as CASSPRRVSSSYNEQFF.

The CDR3 sequence: CAWSGLAGAHEQYF. The CDR3 DNA reads TGTGCCTGGAGTGGCTTGGCAGGGGCTCACGAGCAGTACTTC. The V call is TRBV30, the J call TRBJ2-7; TRBD1 is a possible D gene (6 bases). CDR3 length equals 14 residues. With 1 base removed from V and 5 bases from J, the gap between germline ends came to 15 bases. Looked up from germline, CDR1 is GTSNPN and CDR2 is SVGIG (reference sequence).

V usage is TRBV7-9 and J usage is TRBJ1-2; possible D gene TRBD1, 6 bases. Germline values: CDR1 SEHNR, CDR2 FQNEAQ (reference sequence). This CDR3 contains 13 residues. V lost 4 bases to trimming and J lost 6 bases, with 12 bases between them. As DNA, the CDR3 is TGTGCCAGCAGCTCAACTAACAGGGATGGCTACACCTTC. Translation gives CASSSTNRDGYTF.

The chain couples TRBV25-1 to TRBJ1-1; D is unclear. Trimming removed 1 base at V and 3 bases at J, with 6 bases between. The CDR3 totals 13 residues. CDR1 and CDR2 (germline): MGHDK, SYGVNS. The CDR3: CASSEWTDTEAFF. CDR3 in DNA: TGTGCCAGCAGTGAATGGACCGACACTGAAGCTTTCTTT.

The V call is TRBV6-5, the J call TRBJ1-2, with D tentatively TRBD1 (6 bases). The CDR3 runs to 15 residues. Germline V CDR1 and CDR2: MNHEY, SVGAGI. Deletions cut 5 bases from V and 4 bases from J, with 17 bases between. CDR3 coding DNA: TGTGCCAGCAGTCGGGCTTCGACAGGCCGCTATGGCTACACCTTC. Protein sequence: CASSRASTGRYGYTF.